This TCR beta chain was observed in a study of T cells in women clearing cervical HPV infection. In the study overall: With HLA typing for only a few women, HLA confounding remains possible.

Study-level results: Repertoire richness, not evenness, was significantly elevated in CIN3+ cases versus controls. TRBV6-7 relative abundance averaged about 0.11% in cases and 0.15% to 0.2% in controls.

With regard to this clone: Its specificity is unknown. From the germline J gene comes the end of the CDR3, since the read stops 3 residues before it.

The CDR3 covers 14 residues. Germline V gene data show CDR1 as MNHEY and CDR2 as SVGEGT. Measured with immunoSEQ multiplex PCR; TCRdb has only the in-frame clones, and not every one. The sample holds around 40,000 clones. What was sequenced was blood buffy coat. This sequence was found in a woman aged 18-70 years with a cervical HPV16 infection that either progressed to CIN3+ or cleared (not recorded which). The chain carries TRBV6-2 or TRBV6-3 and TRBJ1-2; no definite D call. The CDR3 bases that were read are TGTGCCAGCTGCGGACTAGCGGGAGTCAGTGAC. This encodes CASCGLAGVSD. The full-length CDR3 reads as CASCGLAGVSDYTF.